The 10 T cell receptor beta chains below all came from one sample that was sequenced in a study of blood T cells in healthy people across ages. Primers used in a second PCR of about 7 to 12 cycles were a sample-barcoded 5' primer and a J-beta primer mix. MiXCR, applied by TCRdb to the 5' RACE reads, yields one record per CDR3 protein. The sample shows fewer than 2,000,000 distinct CDR3 sequences, about 39% of them seen only once. The sequenced sample consisted of blood. These receptors were collected from a human donor in good health.

This clonotype came up a few times. V usage is TRBV7-9 and J usage is TRBJ1-1, with unresolved D. Between the trimmed V and J ends, which lost 4 bases and 3 bases, there was a span of 9 bases. Germline assignment: CDR1 SEHNR and CDR2 FQNEAQ (reference sequence). This CDR3 is built from 13 residues. DNA for the CDR3: TGTGCCAGCAGCTCCCTCGGGTACACTGAAGCTTTCTTT. Its translation: CASSSLGYTEAFF.

This chain links TRBV15 with TRBJ2-5; the D call may be TRBD1 or TRBD2 (5 bases each). This CDR3 is 16 amino acids long. V dropped 0 bases and J dropped 1 base, with 12 bases sitting between them. CDR1 is LNHNV and CDR2 is YYDKDF in the germline V gene (reference sequence). The CDR3 reads CATSRDLGTLQETQYF. The CDR3 region has the DNA TGTGCCACCAGCAGAGATTTAGGGACCCTCCAAGAGACCCAGTACTTC.

V is TRBV6-5 and J is TRBJ1-2; D remains unclear. Trimming cost V 2 bases and J 4 bases, with 17 bases left between them. Germline values: CDR1 MNHEY, CDR2 SVGAGI. This CDR3 has 16 amino acids. The DNA for the CDR3 is TGTGCCAGCAGTTACCTGGTGGGGTCTCCCTTCTATGGCTACACCTTC. This sequence encodes CASSYLVGSPFYGYTF.

In this sample, this clonotype turned up a few times. V and J are TRBV2 and TRBJ2-5; D is perhaps TRBD1 (6 bases). Trimming cost V 4 bases and J 0 bases, with 12 bases left between them. The CDR3 runs 15 residues. Per the germline V gene, CDR1 is SNHLY and CDR2 is FYNNEI. CDR3 bases: TGTGCCAGCAGTGTACAGGGCTTGTACCAAGAGACCCAGTACTTC. Amino acid sequence: CASSVQGLYQETQYF.

The genes are TRBV9 and TRBJ1-2; the D is unclear. CDR1 SGDLS and CDR2 YYNGEE come from the germline V gene. With 2 bases removed from V and 3 bases from J, the gap between germline ends came to 8 bases. The CDR3 consists of 13 residues. As DNA, the CDR3 is TGTGCCAGCAGCGTGGGGTTTTACTATGGCTACACCTTC. It codes for CASSVGFYYGYTF.

The V gene is TRBV6-5, the J gene TRBJ2-1; 9 bases are a match to TRBD1. The CDR3 runs 16 residues. CDR1 and CDR2 (germline): MNHEY, SVGAGI. V trimming: 7 bases; J trimming: 7 bases; junction bases outside the gene matches: 14. CDR3 sequence reads: CASKRTGTGSFNEQFF. CDR3 nucleotides: TGTGCCAGCAAACGTACGGGGACAGGGAGTTTTAATGAGCAGTTCTTC.

This rearrangement joins TRBV10-3 to TRBJ1-4, with 8 bases lining up with TRBD1. The V gene end was trimmed by 11 bases and the J gene end by 7 bases; junction bases not matched to a gene: 9. Germline loops: CDR1 ENHRY, CDR2 SYGVKD. The CDR3 covers 13 residues. The CDR3 DNA reads as TGTGCCTCCACACGGGACAGGTCTGAAAAACTGTTTTTT. It yields the protein CASTRDRSEKLFF.

This clonotype was recorded once. The germline gene is not matched at one end of the junction; a read error may be the cause. The chain employs TRBV20-1 and TRBJ2-1; tentatively, D is TRBD1 (5 bases). This CDR3 is built from 14 residues. The V gene's germline CDR1 is DFQATT and CDR2 SNEGSKA (reference sequence). CDR3 sequence (DNA): TGCAGTGCTAGAGACCCTGGGCAGGGCAATGGGCAGTTCTTC. It codes for CSARDPGQGNGQFF.

The CDR3, as DNA: TGTGCCAGCAGACCTCTTCAGTCGCGGGGGGGCGGCACAGATACGCAGTATTTT. It yields the protein CASRPLQSRGGGTDTQYF. This chain links TRBV11-2 with TRBJ2-3; 9 positions match TRBD2. The CDR3 extends over 18 amino acids. Per germline, CDR1 SGHAT and CDR2 FQNNGV. The ends lost 6 bases at V and 1 base at J; junction bases unmatched: 14.

The gene calls are TRBV28 and TRBJ1-4, with TRBD1 matching over 7 bases. There are 17 residues in the CDR3. V dropped 4 bases and J dropped 0; count of bases not matched to a gene: 8. From germline, CDR1 is MDHEN and CDR2 SYDVKM. The CDR3 region is CASSSTGQAATNEKLFF. In nucleotides, the CDR3 is TGTGCCAGCAGTTCCACCGGACAGGCAGCAACTAATGAAAAACTGTTTTTT.